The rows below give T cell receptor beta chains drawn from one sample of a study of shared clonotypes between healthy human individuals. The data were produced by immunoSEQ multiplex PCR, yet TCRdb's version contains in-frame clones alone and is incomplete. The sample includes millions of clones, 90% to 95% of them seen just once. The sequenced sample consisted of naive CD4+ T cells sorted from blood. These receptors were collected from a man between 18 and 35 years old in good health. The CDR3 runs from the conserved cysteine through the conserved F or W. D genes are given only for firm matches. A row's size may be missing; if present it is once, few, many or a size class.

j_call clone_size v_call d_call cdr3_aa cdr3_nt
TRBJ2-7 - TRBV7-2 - CASSRTRGAFSSYEQYF TGTGCCAGCAGTCGGACAAGGGGGGCCTTCAGCTCCTACGAGCAGTACTTC
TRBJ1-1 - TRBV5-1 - CASSEQGMNTEAFF TGCGCCAGCAGCGAACAGGGAATGAACACTGAAGCTTTCTTT
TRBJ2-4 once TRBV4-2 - CASSQERGAKNIQYF TGTGCCAGCAGCCAAGAAAGGGGAGCCAAAAACATTCAGTACTTC
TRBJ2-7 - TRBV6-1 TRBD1 CASSVGTEIYEQYF TGTGCCAGCAGTGTCGGGACAGAGATATACGAGCAGTACTTC
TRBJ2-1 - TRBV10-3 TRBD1 CAISDPGTGLGEQFF TGTGCCATCAGTGACCCCGGGACAGGGCTAGGTGAGCAGTTCTTC
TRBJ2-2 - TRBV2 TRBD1 CAIARDRGKTGELFF TGTGCCATAGCAAGGGACAGGGGAAAAACCGGGGAGCTGTTTTTT
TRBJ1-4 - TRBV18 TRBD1 CASSPTSGQGGSEKLFF TGTGCCAGCTCACCTACGTCTGGACAGGGGGGAAGTGAAAAACTGTTTTTT
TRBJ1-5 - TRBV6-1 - CASSEWRQSSNQPQHF TGTGCCAGCAGTGAATGGAGACAGAGTAGCAATCAGCCCCAGCATTTT
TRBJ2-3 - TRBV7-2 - CASTRKTGDTQYF TGTGCCAGCACTCGAAAAACGGGAGATACGCAGTATTTT
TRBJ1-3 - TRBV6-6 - CASSRSRGENTIYF TGTGCCAGCAGCCGGAGTCGGGGAGAAAACACCATATATTTT
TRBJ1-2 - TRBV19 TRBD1 CASSMGTGDGYTF TGTGCCAGTAGTATGGGGACAGGGGATGGCTACACCTTC
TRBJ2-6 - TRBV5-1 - CASSAQGSVSGANVLTF TGCGCCAGCAGCGCACAGGGTTCCGTCTCTGGGGCCAACGTCCTGACTTTC
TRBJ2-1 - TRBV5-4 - CASGSTYNEQFF TGTGCCAGCGGGTCCACCTACAATGAGCAGTTCTTC
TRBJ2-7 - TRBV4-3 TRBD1 CASSEDRVRQEEQYF TGCGCCAGCAGCGAAGACAGGGTCCGCCAGGAGGAGCAGTACTTC
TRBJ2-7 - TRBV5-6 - CASSLSGAGYEQYF TGTGCCAGCAGCTTGTCCGGTGCAGGGTACGAGCAGTACTTC
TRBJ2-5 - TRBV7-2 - CASSLDRWTVQETQYF TGTGCCAGCAGCTTAGATAGGTGGACAGTTCAAGAGACCCAGTACTTC
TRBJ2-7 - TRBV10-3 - CAISGDSRGLAEQYF TGTGCCATCAGTGGGGACAGTCGGGGGCTTGCCGAGCAGTACTTC
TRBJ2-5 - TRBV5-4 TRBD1 CASSPPAGGWYQETQYF TGTGCCAGCAGCCCCCCGGCAGGGGGTTGGTACCAAGAGACCCAGTACTTC
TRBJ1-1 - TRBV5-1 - CASSNQAGGTEAFF TGCGCCAGCAGCAACCAGGCTGGTGGCACTGAAGCTTTCTTT
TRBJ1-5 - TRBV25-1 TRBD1 CASSTGGSNQPQHF TGTGCCAGCAGTACAGGGGGAAGCAATCAGCCCCAGCATTTT
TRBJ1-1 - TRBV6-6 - CASSLQENTEAFF TGTGCCAGCAGTTTGCAGGAGAACACTGAAGCTTTCTTT
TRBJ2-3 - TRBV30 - CAWRWISTDTQYF TGTGCCTGGAGGTGGATTAGCACAGATACGCAGTATTTT
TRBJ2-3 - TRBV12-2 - CASRRVCRDRDRWSTDTQYF TGTGCAAGTCGCCGAGTGTGCCGGGACAGGGATCGGTGGAGCACAGATACGCAGTATTTT
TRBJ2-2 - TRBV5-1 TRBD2 CASSGSGTTNTGELFF TGCGCCAGCAGCGGATCCGGGACTACGAACACCGGGGAGCTGTTTTTT
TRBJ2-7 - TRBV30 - CAWRYGTRYEQYF TGTGCCTGGAGATATGGCACCCGCTACGAGCAGTACTTC
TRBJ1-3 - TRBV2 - CASSSEHSGNTIYF TGTGCCAGCAGCTCCGAGCACTCTGGAAACACCATATATTTT
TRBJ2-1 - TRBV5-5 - CASSLDDRVQFF TGTGCCAGCAGCTTGGACGACCGGGTGCAGTTCTTC
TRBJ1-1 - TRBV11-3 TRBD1 CASSGTGTDTEAFF TGTGCCAGCAGCGGAACCGGGACAGACACTGAAGCTTTCTTT
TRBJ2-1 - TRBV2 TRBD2 CASSFRVAGGLHEQFF TGTGCCAGCAGTTTTCGGGTGGCGGGAGGGCTTCATGAGCAGTTCTTC
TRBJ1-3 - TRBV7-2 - CASSLAPVRGNGNTIYF TGTGCCAGCAGCTTAGCGCCAGTCAGGGGAAATGGAAACACCATATATTTT
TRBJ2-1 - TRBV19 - CASRRGNEQFF TGTGCCAGTAGGAGGGGAAATGAGCAGTTCTTC
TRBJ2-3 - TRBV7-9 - CASSQYRDSTDTQYF TGTGCCAGCAGTCAGTACCGGGACAGCACAGATACGCAGTATTTT
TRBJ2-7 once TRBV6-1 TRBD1 CASSVNQWTGPYEQYF TGTGCCAGCAGTGTGAATCAGTGGACAGGCCCCTACGAGCAGTACTTC
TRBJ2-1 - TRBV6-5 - CASTPLLSGEQFF TGTGCCAGCACCCCCCTTCTGTCGGGGGAGCAGTTCTTC
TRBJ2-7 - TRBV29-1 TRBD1 CSVVPRTGGYEQYF TGCAGCGTGGTACCCCGGACAGGGGGCTACGAGCAGTACTTC
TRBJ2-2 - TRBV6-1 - CASRNSPNTGELFF TGTGCCAGCCGCAACAGCCCTAACACCGGGGAGCTGTTTTTT
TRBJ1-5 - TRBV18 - CASSTGGTSNQPQHF TGTGCCAGCTCAACCGGCGGGACTAGCAATCAGCCCCAGCATTTT
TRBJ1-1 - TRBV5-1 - CASSSRLGGVPEAFF TGCGCCAGCAGCTCCCGGTTGGGGGGTGTTCCTGAAGCTTTCTTT
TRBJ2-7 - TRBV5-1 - CASSGTGTYEQYF TGCGCCAGCAGCGGTACAGGGACCTACGAGCAGTACTTC
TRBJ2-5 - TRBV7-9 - CASSFRTEQETQYF TGTGCCAGCAGCTTTAGGACAGAGCAAGAGACCCAGTACTTC
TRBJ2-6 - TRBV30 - CAWSRVYLGGNVLTF TGTGCCTGGAGCAGGGTCTACCTCGGAGGCAACGTCCTGACTTTC
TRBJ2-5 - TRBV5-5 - CASSPRASTQETQYF TGTGCCAGCAGCCCTCGGGCTAGCACCCAAGAGACCCAGTACTTC
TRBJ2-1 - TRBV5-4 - CASSPGHYNEQFF TGTGCCAGCAGCCCGGGCCATTACAATGAGCAGTTCTTC
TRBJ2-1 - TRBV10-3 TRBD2 CAISPTSGGAQEQFF TGTGCCATCAGCCCGACTAGCGGGGGCGCGCAGGAGCAGTTCTTC
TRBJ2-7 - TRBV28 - CASSFSVPYEQYF TGTGCCAGCAGCTTCTCCGTCCCCTACGAGCAGTACTTC
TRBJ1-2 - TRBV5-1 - CASSLEGNGYTF TGCGCCAGCAGCTTGGAGGGTAATGGCTACACCTTC
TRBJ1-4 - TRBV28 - CASSRDGALNEKLFF TGTGCCAGCAGTCGGGACGGCGCCCTGAATGAAAAACTGTTTTTT
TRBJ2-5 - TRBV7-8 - CASSFTRETQYF TGTGCCAGCAGCTTTACAAGAGAGACCCAGTACTTC
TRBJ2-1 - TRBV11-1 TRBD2 CASSLTLAGYNEQFF TGTGCCAGCAGCTTAACACTAGCGGGCTACAATGAGCAGTTCTTC
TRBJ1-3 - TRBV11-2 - CASSSRNPTTSGNTIYF TGTGCCAGCAGCTCGAGGAATCCCACAACCTCTGGAAACACCATATATTTT
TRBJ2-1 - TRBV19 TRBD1 CASSRTGYYNEQFF TGTGCCAGTAGTAGGACAGGGTACTACAATGAGCAGTTCTTC
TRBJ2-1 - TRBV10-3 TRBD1 CAISLGGIHNEQFF TGTGCCATCAGTTTAGGGGGCATCCACAATGAGCAGTTCTTC
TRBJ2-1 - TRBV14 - CASSHRKSSYNEQFF TGTGCCAGCAGCCATAGAAAAAGCTCCTACAATGAGCAGTTCTTC
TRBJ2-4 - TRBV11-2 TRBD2 CASSLGGTSGRAGNIQYF TGTGCCAGCAGCTTAGGTGGGACTAGCGGGAGGGCGGGAAACATTCAGTACTTC
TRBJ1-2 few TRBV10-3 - CAISDDYRNYGYTF TGTGCCATCAGTGATGACTATAGGAACTATGGCTACACCTTC